This T cell receptor (beta chain) was recovered during a study of T-cell reconstitution after alpha-beta-depleted transplantation in children. Study-level results: Newly generated T cells supplied most T-cell counts and diversity one year post-transplant. For some patients, TCRbeta diversity was high at day 60 because of recipient T cells and thymic progenitors that survived. Reported findings indicate that, about two months after transplant, alpha-beta T cells came from several hundred expanded clones, which were derived from non-depleted graft cells.

With 0 bases clipped from V and 4 bases from J, the junction kept 7 bases outside the gene matches. This CDR3 has 17 residues. CDR1 and CDR2 from the germline V gene are LGHNA and YNFKEQ. Unique molecular identifiers were incorporated when the TCRbeta library was constructed. One entry per CDR3 protein results from TCRdb running MiXCR on the PCR reads. Of hundreds of thousands of distinct CDR3 sequences in the sample, about 9.4% are singletons; the top ten hold about 8%. This clonotype was seen at least ten times. Its antigen remains unidentified. Material: PBMCs, obtained before TCRalphabeta/CD19-depleted stem cell transplant. The TCR was taken from a boy under three years old with acute myeloid leukemia, due to receive a stem cell transplant. The chain combines TRBV4-2 with TRBJ2-5; 11 bases map to TRBD2. The CDR3 spells CASSQDLSGGALETQYF. The CDR3 coding sequence is TGTGCCAGCAGCCAAGATCTTAGCGGGGGGGCCCTAGAGACCCAGTACTTC.